This TCR beta chain was retrieved from a study of shared T cell receptors in the human thymus. The CDR3 is 15 residues long. Looked up from germline, CDR1 is MNHNS and CDR2 is SASEGT. Trimming cost V 6 bases and J 2 bases, with 17 bases left between them. The data were produced by immunoSEQ multiplex PCR, yet TCRdb's version contains in-frame clones alone and is incomplete. This table holds about 400,000 clones, roughly 94% found once. The TCR comes from a human donor. Sequenced sample: thymocytes. The V and J genes are TRBV6-1 and TRBJ2-7, with D uncertain. The CDR3 nucleotides are TGTGCCAGCAGCTCTTGGTGGGCCGATACCTACGAGCAGTACTTC. Translation: CASSSWWADTYEQYF.